Listed below are T cell receptor beta chains from one sample, sequenced in a study of blood T cell repertoires in COVID-19. Sequencing used immunoSEQ multiplex PCR; TCRdb keeps in-frame clones, though not all of them. The sample carries roughly 110,000 clones, 85% recorded once. The specimen was peripheral blood. These receptors originate from a human donor in a cohort sampled during active COVID-19. Each CDR3 is given with its conserved first and last residue.

j_call v_call cdr3_aa
TRBJ2-2 TRBV5-4 CASRKQGAANTGELFF
TRBJ2-3 TRBV5-4 CASSFGLAEGTDTQYF
TRBJ2-3 TRBV4-3 CASSLGLAGDFNTDTQYF
TRBJ1-5 TRBV6-2/TRBV6-3 CASSYRQGPASVRGNQPQHF
TRBJ1-1 TRBV6-5 CASWTGALMNTEAFF
TRBJ1-6 TRBV5-1 CASSLNKNNSPLHF
TRBJ2-1 TRBV4-3 CASSQEVRGSGRYNEQFF
TRBJ1-2 TRBV2 CASSESRTGGAGYTF
TRBJ2-7 TRBV7-6 CASSLARGGEQYF
TRBJ2-7 TRBV25-1 CASSESRDSYEQYF
TRBJ2-1 TRBV5-1 CASRAAPSSYNEQFF
TRBJ2-7 TRBV6-1 CASSDRGGSGATYEQYF
TRBJ1-4 TRBV28 CASSMDRGEEKLFF
TRBJ1-2 TRBV5-1 CASSLQGDYGYTF
TRBJ1-5 TRBV6-5 CASALDRGNNQPQHF
TRBJ2-3 TRBV11-3 CASSQGGVTDTQYF
TRBJ2-1 TRBV2 CASRAETGSKHEQFF
TRBJ2-7 TRBV28 CASSLALGRYEQYF
TRBJ2-1 TRBV3-1/TRBV3-2 CASSRQGNEQFF
TRBJ2-1 TRBV7-2 CASTHRDRGYNEQFF
TRBJ2-7 TRBV7-2 CASSLPPFSTGQTYEQYF
TRBJ1-4 TRBV4-3 CASSRGTATNEKLFF
TRBJ2-1 TRBV6-6 CASRQTGSAYNEQFF
TRBJ1-5 TRBV27 CASSLTPTAWGNQPQHF
TRBJ2-1 TRBV2 CASKETPANEQFF
TRBJ2-1 TRBV20-1 CSASAGTYNEQFF
TRBJ2-6 TRBV5-1 CASSYRQSSGANVLTF